The rows below give T cell receptor beta chains drawn from one sample of a study of PD-L1 blockade in urothelial cancer. Some clones are missing from TCRdb's copy, which holds only in-frame ones; the method was immunoSEQ multiplex PCR. The sample lists under 55,000 clones; approximately 91% were seen once. The specimen comprised PBMCs, sampled around atezolizumab (anti-PD-L1) treatment. All receptors come from a donor at least 40 years old with urothelial cancer. Both conserved end residues are part of each CDR3. The D gene is left open where the match is weak. Size is stated for part of the rows, as once, few or many counts, or as a class when the clone is expanded.

j_gene,d_gene,abundance,v_gene,len,CDR3nt,CDR3aa
TRBJ2-2,TRBD2,NA,TRBV27,16,TGTGCCAGCAGTTCGGGACTAGCGGCGAACACCGGGGAGCTGTTTTTT,CASSSGLAANTGELFF
TRBJ2-2,NA,NA,TRBV19,14,TGTGCCAGTAGCTTAGTGCAAACCACCGGGGAGCTGTTTTTT,CASSLVQTTGELFF
TRBJ1-1,NA,NA,TRBV15,13,TGTGCCACCAGCAGGGACTTTAACACTGAAGCTTTCTTT,CATSRDFNTEAFF
TRBJ1-2,NA,NA,TRBV18,13,TGTGCCAGCTCACCGACAGCCAACTATGGCTACACCTTC,CASSPTANYGYTF
TRBJ2-7,NA,NA,TRBV4-1,15,TGCGCCAGCAGCCAAGGGGACTTCAGCTCCTACGAGCAGTACTTC,CASSQGDFSSYEQYF
TRBJ2-6,NA,NA,TRBV9,18,TGTGCCAGCAGCTCCCGGGTCCTGGGAGGAACTGGGGCCAACGTCCTGACTTTC,CASSSRVLGGTGANVLTF
TRBJ2-7,TRBD2,NA,TRBV18,17,TGTGCCAGCTCACCCATCGCCGGGACTAGCGAATCCTACGAGCAGTACTTC,CASSPIAGTSESYEQYF
TRBJ1-4,NA,NA,TRBV27,17,TGTGCCAGCAGTTTAGGTTCTGGCGGGGGTCCGGGTGAAAAACTGTTTTTT,CASSLGSGGGPGEKLFF
TRBJ1-4,TRBD1,NA,TRBV4-1,16,TGCGCCAGCAGCCAAGATATTGACAGGGCTGGCGAAAAACTGTTTTTT,CASSQDIDRAGEKLFF
TRBJ1-1,NA,NA,TRBV27,15,TGTGCCAGCAGTGCTCCCGGGATCAGGAACACTGAAGCTTTCTTT,CASSAPGIRNTEAFF
TRBJ1-4,TRBD1,NA,TRBV4-2,16,TGTGCCAGCAGCCAGCAGACCGGGACAGGAATTCTGGAACTGTTTTTT,CASSQQTGTGILELFF
TRBJ2-3,TRBD2,NA,TRBV7-8,19,TGTGCCAGCAGCTTCAGGACTAGCGGGCCAAGGGGGGTCACAGATACGCAGTATTTT,CASSFRTSGPRGVTDTQYF
TRBJ2-1,TRBD1,few,TRBV19,15,TGTGCCAGTAGGCCTCCCTGGACAGGGAGTAATGAGCAGTTCTTC,CASRPPWTGSNEQFF
TRBJ2-3,NA,NA,TRBV21-1,16,TGTGCCAGCAGCCGCCGGTGTAGGAGTGGCACAGATACGCAGTATTTT,CASSRRCRSGTDTQYF
TRBJ2-5,TRBD2,NA,TRBV7-8,16,TGTGCCAGCGCGAAAAGGAGCGGGAGGGCCCGGGAGACCCAGTACTTC,CASAKRSGRARETQYF
TRBJ2-3,NA,NA,TRBV6-6,14,TGTGCCAGCAGTTATGGGAGATCCACAGATACGCAGTATTTT,CASSYGRSTDTQYF
TRBJ2-1,TRBD1,NA,TRBV6-5,15,TGTGCCAGCAGACGTACAGGGGGAATTGGGGGTGAGCAGTTCTTC,CASRRTGGIGGEQFF
TRBJ1-3,NA,NA,TRBV2,15,TGTGCCAGCAGGCCGTTCGGGGGGCCTGGAAACACCATATATTTT,CASRPFGGPGNTIYF
TRBJ1-3,TRBD1,NA,TRBV5-6,16,TGTGCCAGCAGCCTATGGGAAACAGGGGCTGGAAACACCATATATTTT,CASSLWETGAGNTIYF
TRBJ1-4,NA,few,TRBV6-5,14,TGTGCCAGCAGACCTAGAGGGGGGGGACGAAAAGTGTTTTTT,CASRPRGGGRKVFF
TRBJ2-7,TRBD2,once,TRBV25-1,15,TGTGCCAGCAGTGAATCGGGGCGGGGGACCTACGAGCAGTACTTC,CASSESGRGTYEQYF
TRBJ2-4,NA,NA,TRBV21-1,19,TGTGCCAGCAGCAAGCCATCTAGCGGGAGTCGTAGGGCCAAAAACATTCAGTACTTC,CASSKPSSGSRRAKNIQYF
TRBJ2-5,TRBD1,NA,TRBV25-1,15,TGTGCCAGCAGTGAATTGGGGACAGTCGGGAAGACCCAGTACTTC,CASSELGTVGKTQYF
TRBJ2-2,TRBD1,NA,TRBV4-3,18,TGCGCCAGCAGCCAGCCTAGTTGGGACAGGGTGAACACCGGGGAGCTGTTTTTT,CASSQPSWDRVNTGELFF
TRBJ2-3,NA,once,TRBV7-2,12,TGTGCCAGCAGCCCAGAGGGAGATACGCAGTATTTT,CASSPEGDTQYF
TRBJ2-7,NA,NA,TRBV7-9,14,TGTGCCAGCAGCTTAGTTGACACCTCCTACGAGCAGTACTTC,CASSLVDTSYEQYF
TRBJ2-1,TRBD2,NA,TRBV5-6,14,TGTGCCAGCAGCCCGGGACTAGCGGGGAATGAGCAGTTCTTC,CASSPGLAGNEQFF
TRBJ2-7,TRBD2,NA,TRBV4-1,17,TGCGCCAGCAGCCAGCTAGCGGGAGGAACTTCTCGGTACGAGCAGTACTTC,CASSQLAGGTSRYEQYF
TRBJ2-5,NA,few,TRBV9,14,TGTGCCAGCAGCGTAGGGCCAGTTCAAGAGACCCAGTACTTC,CASSVGPVQETQYF
TRBJ2-7,NA,NA,TRBV5-6,19,TGTGCCAGCAGCTTGTTAGGCCCGATCGTGGGAGCGAGCTCCTACGAGCAGTACTTC,CASSLLGPIVGASSYEQYF
TRBJ1-1,NA,NA,TRBV6-5,14,TGTGCCAGCAGCCGGGGGGGCGTGAACACTGAAGCTTTCTTT,CASSRGGVNTEAFF
TRBJ2-7,NA,NA,TRBV18,14,TGTGCCAGCTCACCGCGGCAAACCTACTACGAGCAGTACTTC,CASSPRQTYYEQYF
TRBJ2-3,TRBD1,NA,TRBV29-1,15,TGCAGCGTTGACGGGACAGGGGGAAGCACAGATACGCAGTATTTT,CSVDGTGGSTDTQYF
TRBJ1-2,NA,NA,TRBV19,12,TGTGCCAGTAGCCCCCTCGGAGGTGGCTACACCTTC,CASSPLGGGYTF
TRBJ2-5,TRBD2,NA,TRBV7-2,18,TGTGCCAGCAGCTTAGATCCCCCTAGCGGGAGAATCCGGGAGACCCAGTACTTC,CASSLDPPSGRIRETQYF
TRBJ1-2,TRBD1,once,TRBV5-1,15,TGCGCCAGCAGCCCGGGACAGGGGCAACTCTATGGCTACACCTTC,CASSPGQGQLYGYTF
TRBJ2-1,TRBD2,NA,TRBV11-3,15,TGTGCCAGCAGCTTGGGGGGGAGCCCCTACAATGAGCAGTTCTTC,CASSLGGSPYNEQFF
TRBJ1-2,TRBD1,NA,TRBV7-2,15,TGTGCCAGCAGCTTCACAGGGGGGACAGCCTATGGCTACACCTTC,CASSFTGGTAYGYTF
TRBJ2-3,NA,once,TRBV5-6,16,TGTGCCAGCAGCTTGGCCCCGGGACAAAGCACAGATACGCAGTATTTT,CASSLAPGQSTDTQYF
TRBJ1-1,NA,few,TRBV5-6,13,TGTGCCAGCAGCTTTGGTCGGGGCACTGAAGCTTTCTTT,CASSFGRGTEAFF
TRBJ1-1,NA,NA,TRBV7-2,15,TGTGCCAGCAGCCTAGTGGGGGAGGGGAACACTGAAGCTTTCTTT,CASSLVGEGNTEAFF
TRBJ2-5,TRBD2,once,TRBV25-1,14,TGTGCCAGCGGCCAGGCGGGAGCGGGAGAGACCCAGTACTTC,CASGQAGAGETQYF
TRBJ2-5,NA,once,TRBV18,13,TGTGCCAGCTCACTCGGACAGCAAGAGACCCAGTACTTC,CASSLGQQETQYF
TRBJ2-3,NA,NA,TRBV7-9,14,TGTGCCAGCAGCGAGCGGACGGGCACAGATACGCAGTATTTT,CASSERTGTDTQYF
TRBJ1-1,TRBD1,NA,TRBV19,15,TGTGCCAGTAGTACAGGGGGCTGGGTGCGCACTGAAGCTTTCTTT,CASSTGGWVRTEAFF
TRBJ1-1,TRBD1,NA,TRBV7-8,17,TGTGCCAGCAGCTCCCGACGGGGGACAGCGATGAACACTGAAGCTTTCTTT,CASSSRRGTAMNTEAFF
TRBJ2-1,NA,NA,TRBV5-6,17,TGTGCCAGCAGCTTTGGGGGGAGGAGGGTAGTGGGCAATGAGCAGTTCTTC,CASSFGGRRVVGNEQFF